Presented here are 27 T cell receptor beta chains from one specimen sequenced in a study of response to subunit inactivated influenza vaccine. One entry per CDR3 protein, called by TCRdb with MiXCR from the RT-PCR reads. The table includes around 530,000 distinct CDR3 sequences, over 9.5% detected once. Sequencing used PBMCs from blood, obtained on the day of vaccination. These receptors all stem from a man in his forties or fifties who received an inactivated influenza vaccine.

This clonotype was observed many times. The chain couples TRBV6-2 or TRBV6-3 to TRBJ2-7, with TRBD1 identical over 8 bases. Germline-derived CDR1 and CDR2 are MNHEY and SVGEGT. The CDR3 runs 14 residues. With 2 bases clipped from V and 5 bases from J, the junction kept 5 bases outside the gene matches. In DNA form, the CDR3 reads TGTGCCAGCAGTTACGCGGGACAGGCCCACGAGCAGTACTTC. This translates into CASSYAGQAHEQYF.

This clonotype was recorded once. This chain uses TRBV6-5 with TRBJ2-3, with D possibly TRBD1 on 5 matching bases. The CDR3 has 15 residues. Germline CDR1 and CDR2: MNHEY and SVGAGI. The V gene lost 3 bases and the J gene lost 5 bases, with 15 bases spanning the gap. The DNA of the CDR3 is TGTGCCAGCAGTTATTCGATTAGGACAAAAGATACGCAGTATTTT. As protein: CASSYSIRTKDTQYF.

In this sample, this clonotype turned up many times. The chain carries TRBV12-3 or TRBV12-4 and TRBJ2-1; TRBD1 matches 8 bases. This CDR3 contains 15 residues. V shed 4 bases, J shed 3 bases, and the junction held 5 bases outside the gene matches. DNA of the CDR3: TGTGCCAGCAGTTCCGGCAGGGGGCTCTACAATGAGCAGTTCTTC. Amino acids: CASSSGRGLYNEQFF.

V is TRBV24-1 and J is TRBJ2-1; TRBD2 matches 12 bases. The CDR3 contains 19 residues. In germline, CDR1 is KGHDR, CDR2 SFDVKD. The J segment lost 7 bases and the V segment lost 4 bases, leaving 16 bases of the junction unmatched. The CDR3 here is CATSDPRATLAGGLNEQFF. The CDR3 nucleotides are TGTGCCACCAGTGACCCCCGGGCAACTCTAGCGGGAGGGCTTAATGAGCAGTTCTTC.

The chain uses TRBV10-2 and TRBJ2-7; D assignment may be TRBD1 or TRBD2 (5 bases each). The CDR3 sequence is 15 residues long. V was pared by 1 base and J by 4 bases, with 14 bases between. Germline V CDR1 and CDR2: WSHSY, SAAADI. CDR3 nucleotide sequence: TGCGCCAGCAGTGAGTACCCGGGGCTCGGGTACGAGCAGTACTTC. This gives the protein CASSEYPGLGYEQYF.

The chain joins TRBV3-1 to TRBJ1-2; D remains ambiguous. CDR1 is LGHDT and CDR2 is YNNKEL in the germline V gene (reference sequence). The CDR3 loop spans 14 amino acids. The V and J ends lost 1 base and 3 bases respectively, with 9 bases between them. CDR3 in DNA: TGTGCCAGCAGCCAAGTCGACACTTACTATGGCTACACCTTC. It encodes CASSQVDTYYGYTF.

Ten or more counts support this clonotype. This rearrangement joins TRBV7-9 to TRBJ2-1; 10 nucleotides agree with TRBD2. V shed 5 bases, J shed 6 bases, and the junction held 4 bases outside the gene matches. The germline V gene has CDR1 SEHNR and CDR2 FQNEAQ (reference sequence). The CDR3 loop spans 14 amino acids. Written as DNA, the CDR3 is TGTGCCAGCAGCCTAGGACTAGCGGCCAATGAGCAGTTCTTC. Protein sequence: CASSLGLAANEQFF.

The rearrangement links TRBV5-1 to TRBJ2-1; unclear D gene. The CDR3 sequence is 14 residues long. Germline CDR1 reads SGHRS; CDR2 reads YFSETQ. V lost 4 bases and J 0 bases, leaving 8 bases between the germline ends. CDR3 loop: CASSRESSYNEQFF. Written as DNA, the CDR3 is TGCGCCAGCAGCCGCGAGAGCTCCTACAATGAGCAGTTCTTC.

This clonotype was seen a handful of times. J is TRBJ2-3 and V is TRBV15; 9 nucleotides match TRBD1. The J segment lost 2 bases and the V segment lost 4 bases, leaving 13 bases of the junction unmatched. The CDR3 covers 18 residues. CDR1 and CDR2 (germline): LNHNV, YYDKDF (reference sequence). The CDR3, as DNA: TGTGCCACCAGCAACTTCCCACTCCGGGACAGGGTCACAGATACGCAGTATTTT. Protein: CATSNFPLRDRVTDTQYF.

The V gene is TRBV10-3, the J gene TRBJ2-7; D ambiguous. Germline V CDR1 and CDR2: ENHRY, SYGVKD. V was trimmed by 10 bases and J by 3 bases, leaving 16 bases between them. The CDR3 has 13 amino acids. The CDR3 loop reads CATNGRLDYEQYF. The CDR3 coding sequence is TGTGCCACCAACGGGCGGTTAGACTACGAGCAGTACTTC.

This clonotype was observed a handful of times. V usage is TRBV11-2 and J usage is TRBJ2-7; no clear D gene. This CDR3 spans 12 amino acids. In germline, CDR1 is SGHAT, CDR2 FQNNGV. V was cut by 5 bases and J by 2 bases, with 7 bases left in between. DNA for the CDR3: TGTGCCAGCAGCAAAGGGACCTACGAGCAGTACTTC. Its translation is CASSKGTYEQYF.

This clonotype has just a few counts. The chain recombines TRBV10-3 with TRBJ2-7; tentative D call: TRBD2 (7 bases). The CDR3 contains 12 residues. Germline CDR1 reads ENHRY; CDR2 reads SYGVKD. With 6 bases removed from V and 6 bases from J, the gap between germline ends came to 12 bases. The CDR3 bases are TGTGCCATCAGGGCGGGGGCCGGCGAGCAGTACTTC. Amino acids: CAIRAGAGEQYF.

CDR3 DNA: TGTGCCAGCAGCTTAGGTCCAGGGGGCCTCTCCTACGAGCAGTACTTC. It encodes CASSLGPGGLSYEQYF. The V gene is TRBV7-2, the J gene TRBJ2-7; 8 positions agree with TRBD1. The J segment lost 0 bases and the V segment lost 1 base, leaving 5 bases of the junction unmatched. CDR1 and CDR2 (germline): SGHTA, FQGNSA. CDR3 length: 16 amino acids.

In this sample, this clonotype turned up many times. The rearrangement uses TRBV12-3 or TRBV12-4 and TRBJ1-5; D ambiguous. V gave up 8 bases and J gave up 2 bases, with 10 bases separating them. This CDR3 comprises 13 residues. This chain's CDR3 is CASGSLGNQPQHF. In DNA, the CDR3 is TGTGCCAGCGGATCCCTGGGCAATCAGCCCCAGCATTTT.

There are many counts of this clonotype. The rearrangement joins TRBV29-1 to TRBJ2-2, with D perhaps TRBD1 (6 bases). The V and J ends lost 8 bases and 1 base respectively, with 11 bases between them. The germline V gene has CDR1 SQVTM and CDR2 ANQGSEA. The CDR3 extends over 13 amino acids. This CDR3 reads CSTWTVNTGELFF. The CDR3 DNA reads as TGCAGCACCTGGACAGTGAACACCGGGGAGCTGTTTTTT.

This chain connects TRBV20-1 to TRBJ1-5; tentative D call: TRBD1 (5 bases). This CDR3 comprises 14 residues. Germline assignment: CDR1 DFQATT and CDR2 SNEGSKA (reference sequence). V was clipped by 0 bases and J by 3 bases, with 9 bases between them. The CDR3 nucleotides are TGCAGTGCTAGAGATTTACAGGCCAATCAGCCCCAGCATTTT. Translated: CSARDLQANQPQHF.

This chain joins TRBV5-6 and TRBJ1-1; tentatively, D is TRBD1 (6 bases). In germline, CDR1 is SGHDT, CDR2 YYEEEE. V lost 0 bases to trimming and J lost 2 bases, with 14 bases between them. The CDR3 length is 16 residues. The CDR3: CASSLVTGTPNTEAFF. The CDR3 DNA is TGTGCCAGCAGCTTGGTAACTGGGACACCAAACACTGAAGCTTTCTTT.

The V call is TRBV5-1, the J call TRBJ1-5, with 9 bases aligning to TRBD1. The CDR3 contains 16 residues. V shed 0 bases, J shed 8 bases, and the junction held 9 bases outside the gene matches. The V gene's germline CDR1 is SGHRS and CDR2 YFSETQ. In DNA, the CDR3 is TGCGCCAGCAGCTTGGGGACAGGGGCTAGGAAAGAGCCCCAGCATTTT. This translates into CASSLGTGARKEPQHF.

This clonotype occurred many times. The rearrangement joins TRBV29-1 to TRBJ1-1; 9 bases are a match to TRBD1. With 4 bases clipped from V and 7 bases from J, the junction kept 1 base outside the gene matches. CDR1 and CDR2 from the germline V gene are SQVTM and ANQGSEA. CDR3 size: 11 residues. CDR3 nucleotides: TGCAGCGTTGGGGGACAGGGTGAAGCTTTCTTT. Its translation is CSVGGQGEAFF.

This clonotype was recorded a few times. This chain connects TRBV20-1 to TRBJ2-3, with D possibly matching TRBD2 (5 bases). Between the trimmed V and J ends, which lost 3 bases and 4 bases, there was a span of 17 bases. From germline, CDR1 is DFQATT and CDR2 SNEGSKA (reference sequence). The CDR3 length is 15 residues. CDR3 in DNA: TGCAGTGCTAGTATTGCGGGTTTCCGGGCAGATACGCAGTATTTT. This codes for CSASIAGFRADTQYF.

The V gene is TRBV20-1, the J gene TRBJ2-1; TRBD1 aligns across 7 bases. CDR3 size: 11 residues. Germline CDR1 and CDR2: DFQATT and SNEGSKA (reference sequence). J lost 10 bases, V lost 5 bases, and 5 bases had no gene match. The CDR3: CSADRAREQFF. CDR3 coding DNA: TGCAGTGCTGACAGGGCAAGGGAGCAGTTCTTC.

This chain uses TRBV9 with TRBJ2-1, with 9 bases lining up with TRBD2. Germline trimming cut 2 bases from V and 7 bases from J; bases unmatched to any gene: 7. Germline V gene sequence: CDR1 SGDLS, CDR2 YYNGEE. The CDR3 is 15 residues long. The CDR3 loop is CASSVASGTPNEQFF. In DNA, the CDR3 is TGTGCCAGCAGCGTGGCTAGCGGGACACCTAATGAGCAGTTCTTC.

The genes are TRBV18 and TRBJ2-7, with a weak D call TRBD2 (6 bases). Germline assignment: CDR1 KGHSH and CDR2 LQKENI. The V end was cut by 3 bases, the J end by 2 bases, with 17 bases between. The CDR3 consists of 16 residues. The CDR3 spells CASSPYPGVDPYEQYF. The CDR3 coding sequence is TGTGCCAGCTCACCCTACCCGGGGGTGGACCCCTACGAGCAGTACTTC.

The genes are TRBV9 and TRBJ2-5; D unresolved. CDR3 length: 14 amino acids. V was shortened by 0 bases and J by 5 bases, with 11 bases between the two germline ends. The V gene's germline CDR1 is SGDLS and CDR2 YYNGEE. The CDR3 spells CASSVATLAETQYF. CDR3 DNA sequence: TGTGCCAGCAGCGTAGCTACATTAGCCGAGACCCAGTACTTC.

This clonotype was detected only a few times. The genes are TRBV12-3 or TRBV12-4 and TRBJ2-5; weak D call: TRBD1 (5 bases). V shed 5 bases and J shed 5 bases, with 21 bases lying between them. This CDR3 is built from 16 residues. The CDR3 loop reads CASSTSPGQGTETQYF. CDR3 sequence (DNA): TGTGCCAGCAGTACCTCGCCAGGGCAGGGAACGGAGACCCAGTACTTC.

This clonotype occurred a few times. The chain couples TRBV12-3 or TRBV12-4 to TRBJ1-1; D is ambiguous. This CDR3 has 13 residues. Trimming cost V 3 bases and J 2 bases, with 7 bases left between them. This CDR3 is CASSFGYNTEAFF. CDR3 DNA sequence: TGTGCCAGCAGTTTTGGGTATAACACTGAAGCTTTCTTT.

CDR3: CSATGLVGLCTQYF. CDR3 DNA: TGCAGTGCCACCGGACTAGTGGGCCTGTGTACGCAGTATTTT. This chain connects TRBV20-1 to TRBJ2-3, with 7 bases fitting TRBD2. Germline V gives CDR1 DFQATT, CDR2 SNEGSKA (reference sequence). Unmatched junction bases numbered 14, after V lost 6 bases and J lost 8 bases. The CDR3 sequence is 14 residues long.